The subject of this entry is one T cell receptor (beta chain). The antigen is undetermined. The data were taken from a study of T cell clonotyping in hematopoietic cell transplantation. Notes on the study in general: Higher Inverse Simpson Index values in graft donor and pretransplant recipient predicted broader posttransplant TCR diversity. After transplant, recipient diversity fell while pathologically expanded clonotypes grew through day 180. Without cell sorting, CD4 versus CD8 contributions remain unresolved. Few recipient clonotypes overlapped donors; over 97% were de novo at given depth.

The CDR3 runs 14 residues. J gave up 5 bases and V 5 bases, and 7 bases lay outside the gene matches. Per germline, CDR1 SGHVS and CDR2 FQNEAQ. Some clones are missing from TCRdb's copy, which holds only in-frame ones; the method was immunoSEQ multiplex PCR. The sample records over a thousand clones, about 90% being singletons. Sequencing was performed on peripheral blood mononuclear cells, taken 180 days after allogeneic stem cell transplant. V gene TRBV7-8 combines with J gene TRBJ2-5; 8 positions agree with TRBD2. The receptor was isolated from a female patient in her fifties or sixties who had an allogeneic stem cell transplant from an unrelated donor, so T cells may come from the graft donor. Some clones in this sample may be carry-over from other donors' samples. CDR3 sequence reads: CASSPRTSPETQYF. For the CDR3, the DNA is TGTGCCAGCAGCCCCCGGACTAGCCCCGAGACCCAGTACTTC.